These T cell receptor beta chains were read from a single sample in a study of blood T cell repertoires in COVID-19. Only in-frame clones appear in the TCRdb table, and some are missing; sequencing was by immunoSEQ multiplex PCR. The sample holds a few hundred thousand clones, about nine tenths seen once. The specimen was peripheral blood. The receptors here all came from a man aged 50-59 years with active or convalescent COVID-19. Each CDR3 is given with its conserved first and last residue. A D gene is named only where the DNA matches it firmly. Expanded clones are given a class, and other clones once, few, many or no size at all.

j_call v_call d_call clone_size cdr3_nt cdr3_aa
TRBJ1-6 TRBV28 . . TGTGCCAGCTCACCGCCTCAGAATTCACCCCTCCACTTT CASSPPQNSPLHF
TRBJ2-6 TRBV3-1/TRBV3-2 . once TGTGCCAGCAGCCAAGCGGGGGAGGCCAACGTCCTGACTTTC CASSQAGEANVLTF
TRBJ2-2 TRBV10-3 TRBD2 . TGTGCCATCATGCGGGAGGTAGACACCGGGGAGCTGTTTTTT CAIMREVDTGELFF
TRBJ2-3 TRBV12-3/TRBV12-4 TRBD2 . TGTGCCAGCAGCCGACTAGCCCCAGATACGCAGTATTTT CASSRLAPDTQYF
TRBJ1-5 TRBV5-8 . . TGTGCCAGCAGTTTCCAGGGGACCAATCAGCCCCAGCATTTT CASSFQGTNQPQHF
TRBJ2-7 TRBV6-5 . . TGTGCCAGCAGTTACAGCGGCAGCTCCTACGAGCAGTACTTC CASSYSGSSYEQYF
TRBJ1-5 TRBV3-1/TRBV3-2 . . TGTGCCAGCAGCCCTTCTTGGACAGTCAATCAGCCCCAGCATTTT CASSPSWTVNQPQHF
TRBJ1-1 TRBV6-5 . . TGTGCCAGCAGCAGAAGTACGAACACTGAAGCTTTCTTT CASSRSTNTEAFF
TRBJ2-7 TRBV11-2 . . TGTGCCAGCAGCTCCACTAGCTACGAGCAGTACTTC CASSSTSYEQYF
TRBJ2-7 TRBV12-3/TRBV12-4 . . TGTGCCAGCGGCGGTGGAGGGGGCGTGAAGTACTTC CASGGGGGVKYF
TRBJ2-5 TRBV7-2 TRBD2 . TGTGCCAGCAGCTTAGCGGGGGCTAGCGGGGGGAGCCCACGTGACGAGACCCAGTACTTC CASSLAGASGGSPRDETQYF
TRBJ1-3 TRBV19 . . TGTGCCAGTCACTCGAGGAGCTCTGGAAACACCATATATTTT CASHSRSSGNTIYF
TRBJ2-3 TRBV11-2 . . TGTGCCAGCAGCTTAAAGGCGGTAAACACAGATACGCAGTATTTT CASSLKAVNTDTQYF
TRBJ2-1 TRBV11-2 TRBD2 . TGTGCCAGCAGCGACCCTGGACTAGCGGGCTACAATGAGCAGTTCTTC CASSDPGLAGYNEQFF
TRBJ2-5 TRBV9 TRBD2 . TGTGCCAGCAGCGTAGGTTACGGGGGGGGCGTGGAGACCCAGTACTTC CASSVGYGGGVETQYF
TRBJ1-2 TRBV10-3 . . TGTGCCAGCGGGGATGACAGTTCTAACTATGGCTACACCTTC CASGDDSSNYGYTF
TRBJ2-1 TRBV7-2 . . TGTGCCAGCAGCTTACTGGGCCCTTCCTACAATGAGCAGTTCTTC CASSLLGPSYNEQFF
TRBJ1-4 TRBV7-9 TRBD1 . TGTGCCAGCAGCTTGAGCCAGGGGGCTAATGAAAAACTGTTTTTT CASSLSQGANEKLFF
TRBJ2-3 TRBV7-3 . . TGTGCCAGCAGCCGTACTACATCAGATACGCAGTATTTT CASSRTTSDTQYF
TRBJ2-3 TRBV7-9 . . TGTGCCAGCAGCTTAGCGGGTGTTGGGGGCGCGACAGATACGCAGTATTTT CASSLAGVGGATDTQYF
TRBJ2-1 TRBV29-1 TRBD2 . TGCAGCGTTGAAAGACTAGCGGCTATGGATGAGCAGTTCTTC CSVERLAAMDEQFF
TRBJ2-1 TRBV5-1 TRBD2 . TGCGCCAGCAGCCCGGGAGGGCAGGTAGGCAATGAGCAGTTCTTC CASSPGGQVGNEQFF
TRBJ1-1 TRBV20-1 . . TGCAGTGCTGGACAAGACACTGAAGCTTTCTTT CSAGQDTEAFF
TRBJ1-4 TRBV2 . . TGTGCCAGCACCCCACTTCTAAATGAAAAACTGTTTTTT CASTPLLNEKLFF
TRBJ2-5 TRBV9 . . TGTGCCAGCAGCGTAGGTGCTAGCTGGTACCAAGAGACCCAGTACTTC CASSVGASWYQETQYF
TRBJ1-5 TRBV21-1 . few TGTGCCAGCAGCAAACGGGACGAGGGACAGGGGGCCTCCGATAGCAATCAGCCCCAGCATTTT CASSKRDEGQGASDSNQPQHF
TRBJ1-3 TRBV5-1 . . TGCGCCAGCACCGACAGTAGCTCTGGAAACACCATATATTTT CASTDSSSGNTIYF
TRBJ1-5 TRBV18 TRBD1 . TGTGCCAGCTCAGACAGGGGTTCCAATCAGCCCCAGCATTTT CASSDRGSNQPQHF
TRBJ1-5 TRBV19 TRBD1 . TGTGCCAGTAGATTGACAGGGATTGAGGATCAGCCCCAGCATTTT CASRLTGIEDQPQHF
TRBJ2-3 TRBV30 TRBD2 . TGTGCCTGGAGTGAAGCGGGGGTCCCAGATACGCAGTATTTT CAWSEAGVPDTQYF
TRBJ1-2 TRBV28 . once TGTGCCAGCAGTTTAATTCAGGGCGCCCCTAACTATGGCTACACCTTC CASSLIQGAPNYGYTF
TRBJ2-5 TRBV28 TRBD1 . TGTGCCAGCAGTCCAGGACAGGGGTGGGAGACCCAGTACTTC CASSPGQGWETQYF
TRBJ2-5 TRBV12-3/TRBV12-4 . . TGTGCCAACACCGGAGGCAGCCAAGAGACCCAGTACTTC CANTGGSQETQYF
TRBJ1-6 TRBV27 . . TGTGCCAGCAAGTTTGGAGGGGATAATTCACCCCTCCACTTT CASKFGGDNSPLHF
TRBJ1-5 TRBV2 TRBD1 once TGTGCCAGCAGCGCGGGACAGACCTATCAGCCCCAGCATTTT CASSAGQTYQPQHF
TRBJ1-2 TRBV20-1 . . TGCAGTGCCGGTACAAGCGTAGGCTACACCTTC CSAGTSVGYTF
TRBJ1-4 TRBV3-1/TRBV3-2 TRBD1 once TGTGCCAGCAGCAAACAGGGGACTGAAAAACTGTTTTTT CASSKQGTEKLFF
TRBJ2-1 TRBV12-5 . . TGTGCTAGTGGTCTCGGACAGAGCTCCTACAATGAGCAGTTCTTC CASGLGQSSYNEQFF
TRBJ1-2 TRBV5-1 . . TGCGCCAGCAGCTTGGTTCAGGGAAGCTATAGCTATGGCTACACCTTC CASSLVQGSYSYGYTF
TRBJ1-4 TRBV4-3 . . TGCGCCAGCAGCCAAGACGGGGAAAAACTGTTTTTT CASSQDGEKLFF
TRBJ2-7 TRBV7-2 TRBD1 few TGTGCCAGCAGCTCTTGGACAGGGGCCCCCCTCGGAGAGCAGTACTTC CASSSWTGAPLGEQYF
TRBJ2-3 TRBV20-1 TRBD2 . TGCAGTGCTAGTTCGGGGACTAGCGGGCCCCCTAGGAGCACAGATACGCAGTATTTT CSASSGTSGPPRSTDTQYF
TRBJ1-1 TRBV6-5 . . TGTGCCAGCATCGAAGGGGCAGGCTCGAACACTGAAGCTTTCTTT CASIEGAGSNTEAFF
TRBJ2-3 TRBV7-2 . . TGTGCCAGCAGCCCCCCAGCGTTGGGTAGCACAGATACGCAGTATTTT CASSPPALGSTDTQYF
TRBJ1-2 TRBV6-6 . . TGTGCCAGCACTAACAGAGGGTTGCATGGCTACACCTTC CASTNRGLHGYTF
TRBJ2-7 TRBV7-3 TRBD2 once TGTGCCAGCAGCCCCAGGCTAGCGGGGTTCTACGAGCAGTACTTC CASSPRLAGFYEQYF
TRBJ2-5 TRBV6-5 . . TGTGCCAGCAGTTATACTATCCAAGAGACCCAGTACTTC CASSYTIQETQYF
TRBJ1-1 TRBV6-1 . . TGTGCCAGCAGTGAAGCGCGCTTGGGGGCTTTGAAGAACACTGAAGCTTTCTTT CASSEARLGALKNTEAFF
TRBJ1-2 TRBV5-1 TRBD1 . TGCGCCAGCAGCTTGGAAGGGGGCGGCTACACCTTC CASSLEGGGYTF
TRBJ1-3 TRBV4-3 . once TGCGCCAGCAGCCAATCCCCGGGACACTTTGGAAACACCATATATTTT CASSQSPGHFGNTIYF
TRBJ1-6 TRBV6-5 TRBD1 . TGTGCCAGCAGTTATTCCGACAGGGGATCGGATTCACCCCTCCACTTT CASSYSDRGSDSPLHF
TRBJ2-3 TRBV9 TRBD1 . TGTGCCAGCAGCGTCGGCAGCAGGGGGGATACGCAGTATTTT CASSVGSRGDTQYF
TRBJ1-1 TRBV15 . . TGTGCCACCAGCAGAGAGTGGCAGAACGAAGCTTTCTTT CATSREWQNEAFF